The next 3 T cell receptor beta chains were all read from a single sample in a study of blood T cell repertoires in COVID-19. Profiling relied on immunoSEQ multiplex PCR, and the TCRdb table lists in-frame clones only, not all of them. The table records 300,000 to 350,000 clones, about 83% of them present only once. Material: peripheral blood. These TCRs come from a man aged 25 to 40 with active or convalescent COVID-19.

The sample holds a few counts of this clone. The chain joins TRBV7-6 to TRBJ2-3; maybe TRBD2 (6 bases). The CDR3 has 16 amino acids. Germline-derived CDR1 and CDR2 are SGHVS and FNYEAQ. V lost 3 bases and J 3 bases, leaving 16 bases between the germline ends. DNA for the CDR3: TGTGCCAGCAGCTTCCGATTGAGCGGGTTTACAGATACGCAGTATTTT. It codes for CASSFRLSGFTDTQYF.

The chain joins TRBV19 to TRBJ2-3; 10 nucleotides match TRBD2. The CDR3 extends over 15 amino acids. With 7 bases clipped from V and 2 bases from J, the junction kept 6 bases outside the gene matches. Per germline, CDR1 LNHDA and CDR2 SQIVND (reference sequence). The CDR3 bases are TGTGCCAGTAATCAACTAGCGGGGTACACAGATACGCAGTATTTT. Translation: CASNQLAGYTDTQYF.

This chain uses TRBV15 with TRBJ1-2; D remains unclear. Trimming cost V 2 bases and J 2 bases, with 9 bases left between them. This CDR3 has 14 residues. Looked up from germline, CDR1 is LNHNV and CDR2 is YYDKDF (reference sequence). The CDR3 protein is CATSRPDGNYGYTF. The CDR3 DNA is TGTGCCACCAGCAGACCTGACGGGAACTATGGCTACACCTTC.